The next 28 T cell receptor beta chains were all read from a single sample in a study of spatial heterogeneity in lung cancer. Study-wide points: It was found that expanded intratumoral alpha and beta TCR counts tracked tumor mutation counts.

Their target antigens are unknown. TCRdb reanalysed the 5' RACE reads using MiXCR and keeps one entry per CDR3 protein. The sample has about 3,500 distinct CDR3 sequences, roughly 8.3% seen once. Indicated time point: sample taken at primary tumor resection. Sample: lung tumor tissue, taken at surgery. These TCRs come from a male donor with early-stage non-small cell lung cancer.

This clonotype is classed as medium-sized (0.01 to 0.1%). V and J are TRBV29-1 and TRBJ2-7, with 11 bases matching TRBD2. This CDR3 is built from 15 residues. V was pared by 4 bases and J by 4 bases, with 9 bases of the junction left unmatched. Per the germline V gene, CDR1 is SQVTM and CDR2 is ANQGSEA. CDR3 bases: TGCAGCGTTGGAGGGCGACTAGCGGGACCTTACGAGCAGTACTTC. Amino acids: CSVGGRLAGPYEQYF.

The J gene is TRBJ1-3, the V gene TRBV28, with 10 positions matching TRBD1. Trimming cost V 6 bases and J 0 bases; bases outside gene matches: 11. The CDR3 consists of 18 residues. Looked up from germline, CDR1 is MDHEN and CDR2 is SYDVKM. The CDR3 sequence: CASSRGSTGGNSGNTIYF. The CDR3 DNA reads as TGTGCCAGCAGCCGAGGCTCGACAGGGGGCAACTCTGGAAACACCATATATTTT.

Only a few counts were recorded for this clonotype. The chain combines TRBV7-9 with TRBJ1-1; 8 nucleotides agree with TRBD1. V was pared by 4 bases and J by 7 bases, with 14 bases of the junction left unmatched. The V gene's germline CDR1 is SEHNR and CDR2 FQNEAQ (reference sequence). CDR3 length: 16 amino acids. In DNA, the CDR3 is TGTGCCAGCAGCTACTCGTCAGGGGGCTATGAGGATGAAGCTTTCTTT. This translates into CASSYSSGGYEDEAFF. Looking up the rest from reference TRBV7-9 and TRBJ1-1 gives the full variable domain: DTGVSQNPRHKITKRGQNVTFRCDPISEHNRLYWYRQTLGQGPEFLTYFQNEAQLEKSRLLSDRFSAERPKGSFSTLEIQRTEQGDSAMYLCASSYSSGGYEDEAFFGQGTRLTVV.

Judged by abundance, this clonotype is medium-sized. The chain employs TRBV5-6 and TRBJ2-7; weak D call: TRBD2 (5 bases). This CDR3 region has 12 residues. The germline V gene has CDR1 SGHDT and CDR2 YYEEEE. V was pared by 4 bases and J by 3 bases, with 8 bases between. The CDR3 protein is CASSLRGYEQYF. CDR3 nucleotides: TGTGCCAGCAGCCTACGGGGCTACGAGCAGTACTTC.

This clonotype is deemed medium-sized. This rearrangement joins TRBV7-9 to TRBJ2-4, with D maybe TRBD2 (6 bases). The V end lost 4 bases, the J end lost 8 bases, and 12 bases lay between the germline ends. The germline CDR1 and CDR2 sequences are SEHNR and FQNEAQ (reference sequence). The CDR3 covers 13 residues. CDR3 nucleotides: TGTGCCAGCAGCTCACGGGGGATTGACATTCAGTACTTC. Translating it yields CASSSRGIDIQYF.

This clonotype counts as medium-sized (0.01 to 0.1%). The chain carries TRBV7-2 and TRBJ2-4, with 7 bases matching TRBD1. In germline, CDR1 is SGHTA, CDR2 FQGNSA. The trim removed 5 bases at V and 4 bases at J, leaving 8 bases unmatched. This CDR3 is built from 15 residues. The CDR3, as DNA: TGTGCCAGCAGCGCAAGTCCAGGGGGTAAAAACATTCAGTACTTC. It specifies CASSASPGGKNIQYF.

This clonotype was observed a handful of times. CDR3 bases: TGCGCCAGCAGCCAAGATGTGGGGACGGATAGACTGTTTTTT. This encodes CASSQDVGTDRLFF. The chain joins TRBV4-1 to TRBJ1-4, with D perhaps TRBD1 (5 bases). In germline, CDR1 is MGHRA, CDR2 YSYEKL. V lost 0 bases, J lost 13 bases, and 15 bases lay in between. The CDR3 has 14 residues.

The J gene is TRBJ2-7, the V gene TRBV20-1, with 14 bases matching TRBD2. Trimming took 5 bases from V and 2 from J; bases not matched to a gene: 8. Per the germline V gene, CDR1 is DFQATT and CDR2 is SNEGSKA (reference sequence). The CDR3 length is 16 residues. The CDR3 region is CSAWAGTSGSPYEQYF. The CDR3 nucleotides read TGCAGTGCTTGGGCAGGGACTAGCGGGAGTCCCTACGAGCAGTACTTC.

This clonotype ranks as large (0.1 to 1%). The chain couples TRBV20-1 to TRBJ1-1; 9 nucleotides agree with TRBD1. Germline loops: CDR1 DFQATT, CDR2 SNEGSKA (reference sequence). V lost 6 bases and J lost 6; bases outside the gene matches: 5. This CDR3 comprises 12 residues. CDR3 coding DNA: TGCAGTGCCCTAACAGGGGGCCCTGAAGCTTTCTTT. Its translation is CSALTGGPEAFF.

This clonotype is categorized as medium-sized. J is TRBJ2-1 and V is TRBV29-1; 11 positions agree with TRBD2. This CDR3 region has 16 residues. V lost 1 base and J lost 9; bases outside the gene matches: 11. CDR1 is SQVTM and CDR2 is ANQGSEA in the germline V gene. The CDR3 DNA reads as TGCAGCGTTGAAGGGCTAGCGGGAGGCGATGATGTTGAGCAGTTCTTC. This gives the protein CSVEGLAGGDDVEQFF.

The chain recombines TRBV20-1 with TRBJ2-1; TRBD1 aligns across 7 bases. After removal of 8 bases from V and 2 bases from J, the junction contained 3 bases not matched to a gene. Germline loops: CDR1 DFQATT, CDR2 SNEGSKA (reference sequence). The CDR3 has 12 amino acids. For the CDR3, the DNA is TGCAGTAGGGACAGTACCTACAATGAGCAGTTCTTC. As protein: CSRDSTYNEQFF.

The chain links TRBV5-1 to TRBJ1-3; no firm D call. Deletions cut 7 bases from V and 0 bases from J, with 5 bases between. The germline V gene encodes CDR1 SGHRS and CDR2 YFSETQ. The CDR3 totals 12 residues. The CDR3 DNA reads TGCGCCAGCTCCAACTCTGGAAACACCATATATTTT. Its protein is CASSNSGNTIYF.

The chain carries TRBV20-1 and TRBJ2-2, with 7 bases that match TRBD2. CDR1 and CDR2 from the germline V gene are DFQATT and SNEGSKA (reference sequence). With V trimmed by 0 bases and J by 8 bases, 12 bases remained unmatched. The CDR3 is 16 residues long. The CDR3 DNA follows: TGCAGTGCTAGAGATTCCGCGGGAGCCAGGTCTGGGGAGCTGTTTTTT. Translating it yields CSARDSAGARSGELFF.

By share, this clonotype ranks as medium-sized. This chain connects TRBV18 to TRBJ1-1; D gene ambiguous. Germline CDR1 is KGHSH and CDR2 is LQKENI. V dropped 0 bases and J dropped 1 base, with 6 bases sitting between them. The CDR3 spans 14 residues. The CDR3 nucleotides read TGTGCCAGCTCACCACCGAAGGGGAACACTGAAGCTTTCTTT. Translating it yields CASSPPKGNTEAFF.

This clonotype was observed a few times. This rearrangement joins TRBV25-1 to TRBJ2-4; D is unresolved. CDR3 length equals 13 residues. Germline CDR1 is MGHDK and CDR2 is SYGVNS. V was shortened by 3 bases and J by 4 bases, with 7 bases between the two germline ends. For the CDR3, the DNA is TGTGCCAGCAGTGACGGCGGAAAAAACATTCAGTACTTC. It encodes CASSDGGKNIQYF.

The chain joins TRBV12-3 or TRBV12-4 to TRBJ1-1; 12 bases are a match to TRBD1. V shed 6 bases, J shed 6 bases, and the junction held 11 bases outside the gene matches. This CDR3 spans 16 amino acids. This CDR3 reads CASSTGQGARRAEAFF. The CDR3, as DNA: TGTGCCAGCAGCACGGGACAGGGGGCGCGGAGGGCTGAAGCTTTCTTT.

The table lists this clonotype with many counts. V is TRBV12-5 and J is TRBJ2-5; 7 bases line up with TRBD1. The junction had 7 bases not matched to a gene; V was cut back by 6 bases and J by 3 bases. The CDR3 is 14 amino acids. CDR1 is LGHNT, CDR2 FRNRAP, per germline. CDR3 amino acids: CASGLGQREETQYF. In DNA form, the CDR3 reads TGTGCTAGTGGACTGGGACAGCGAGAAGAGACCCAGTACTTC.

This clonotype is labeled as medium-sized. J is TRBJ1-2 and V is TRBV29-1, with a possible D match to TRBD1 (5 bases). Germline assignment: CDR1 SQVTM and CDR2 ANQGSEA. The CDR3 covers 13 residues. Trimming stripped 0 bases from V and 8 bases from J, with 13 bases between. CDR3 DNA: TGCAGCGTTGAAGACGGGAGGGGTCGGGGCTACACCTTC. It translates to CSVEDGRGRGYTF.

The CDR3, as DNA: TGTGCCAGCAGTTACCAGGGACAGGTGGGCACTGAAGCTTTCTTT. As protein: CASSYQGQVGTEAFF. The gene calls are TRBV6-2 or TRBV6-3 and TRBJ1-1, with 8 bases lining up with TRBD1. The CDR3 consists of 15 residues. Germline V gives CDR1 MNHEY, CDR2 SVGEGT. Trimming removed 2 bases from V and 4 bases from J; junction bases left unmatched: 6.

This clonotype occurred a few times. The gene calls are TRBV5-1 and TRBJ1-6; TRBD1 aligns across 7 bases. V shed 4 bases and J 7 bases; nucleotides not matched to a gene: 5. CDR1 and CDR2 from the germline V gene are SGHRS and YFSETQ. This CDR3 has 14 residues. Here the CDR3 DNA reads TGCGCCAGCAGCGCCGGGACAGCAAATTCACCCCTCCACTTT. Protein: CASSAGTANSPLHF.

The sample holds many counts of this clonotype. This rearrangement joins TRBV29-1 to TRBJ2-2; D is unresolved. CDR3 length equals 12 residues. The germline V gene encodes CDR1 SQVTM and CDR2 ANQGSEA. Trimming stripped 6 bases from V and 0 bases from J, with 5 bases between. CDR3 sequence (DNA): TGCAGCGTCTACACGAACACCGGGGAGCTGTTTTTT. It encodes CSVYTNTGELFF.

This clonotype was recorded at least ten times. The chain has TRBV7-2 and TRBJ1-2; a weak D match, TRBD1 (6 bases). Trimming shortened V by 5 bases and J by 3 bases, and 16 bases separated the two germline ends. The CDR3 extends over 15 amino acids. CDR1 and CDR2 from the germline V gene are SGHTA and FQGNSA. This CDR3 is CASSPLGGADYGYTF. CDR3 sequence (DNA): TGTGCCAGCAGCCCATTAGGGGGGGCTGACTATGGCTACACCTTC. Variable domain in full (rest from reference TRBV7-2 and TRBJ1-2): GAGVSQSPSNKVTEKGKDVELRCDPISGHTALYWYRQSLGQGLEFLIYFQGNSAPDKSGLPSDRFSAERTGGSVSTLTIQRTQQEDSAVYLCASSPLGGADYGYTFGSGTRLTVV.

This clonotype was observed many times. The CDR3 protein is CASSLGDYQETQYF. In nucleotides, the CDR3 is TGTGCCAGCAGCTTAGGGGACTACCAAGAGACCCAGTACTTC. This sequence joins TRBV11-2 and TRBJ2-5, with D possibly matching TRBD2 (6 bases). The CDR3 is made up of 14 amino acids. CDR1 is SGHAT and CDR2 is FQNNGV in the germline V gene. With 1 base removed from V and 0 bases from J, the gap between germline ends came to 6 bases.

This clonotype has more than one count but fewer than ten. The chain has TRBV16 and TRBJ1-2; TRBD1 might be the D (6 bases). CDR1 KGHSY and CDR2 FQNENV come from the germline V gene. CDR3 size: 16 residues. V was pared by 4 bases and J by 0 bases, with 15 bases between. Written as DNA, the CDR3 is TGTGCCAGCAGCCCGGCGGGGGGCCTGACTAACTATGGCTACACCTTC. It specifies CASSPAGGLTNYGYTF. The full variable domain, completed using reference TRBV16 and TRBJ1-2, is GEEVAQTPKHLVRGEGQKAKLYCAPIKGHSYVFWYQQVLKNEFKFLISFQNENVFDETGMPKERFSAKCLPNSPCSLEIQATKLEDSAVYFCASSPAGGLTNYGYTFGSGTRLTVV.

DNA of the CDR3: TGTGCCAGCAGCCCAGGGGGAGAATATCCTGAAGCTTTCTTT. This gives the protein CASSPGGEYPEAFF. The genes are TRBV7-2 and TRBJ1-1; 7 bases map to TRBD1. This CDR3 is 14 amino acids long. Unmatched junction bases numbered 9, after V lost 5 bases and J lost 6 bases. Germline lookup yields CDR1 SGHTA and CDR2 FQGNSA.

This clonotype rates as medium-sized. The chain employs TRBV3-1 and TRBJ2-4; 8 nucleotides line up with TRBD2. CDR3 length: 15 residues. Looked up from germline, CDR1 is LGHDT and CDR2 is YNNKEL (reference sequence). J lost 2 bases, V lost 6 bases, and 6 bases had no gene match. The CDR3 region has the DNA TGTGCCAGCAGTCCCGGGGGGGCCACCAAAAACATTCAGTACTTC. The encoded protein is CASSPGGATKNIQYF.

This clonotype is termed medium-sized. This sequence joins TRBV5-1 and TRBJ1-2, with D perhaps TRBD1 (5 bases). Germline loops: CDR1 SGHRS, CDR2 YFSETQ. V was trimmed by 3 bases and J by 0 bases, leaving 6 bases between them. The CDR3 sequence is 13 residues long. This chain's CDR3 is CASSSTANYGYTF. The CDR3 nucleotides are TGCGCCAGCAGCTCGACAGCTAACTATGGCTACACCTTC. Filled out from reference TRBV5-1 and TRBJ1-2, the complete variable domain reads KAGVTQTPRYLIKTRGQQVTLSCSPISGHRSVSWYQQTPGQGLQFLFEYFSETQRNKGNFPGRFSGRQFSNSRSEMNVSTLELGDSALYLCASSSTANYGYTFGSGTRLTVV.

The gene calls are TRBV20-1 and TRBJ2-2, with D unresolved. The CDR3 is made up of 13 amino acids. Germline-derived CDR1 and CDR2 are DFQATT and SNEGSKA (reference sequence). Trimming took off 0 bases at V and 4 bases at J, with 6 bases between the two ends. This CDR3 reads CSARDPFTGELFF. CDR3 bases: TGCAGTGCTAGAGATCCATTCACCGGGGAGCTGTTTTTT.